This TCR beta chain is drawn from a study of blood T cells in healthy people across ages. Points on this clonotype: A clone one base away is much larger, so this may be a read error.

This CDR3 has 16 residues. Trimming cost V 3 bases and J 5 bases, with 18 bases left between them. Germline lookup yields CDR1 LNHNV and CDR2 YYDKDF (reference sequence). Combining a sample-barcoded 5' primer with a J-beta primer mix, a second PCR ran for roughly 6 to 12 cycles. All samples gave at least 3 million CDR3-containing paired-end reads. TCRdb recomputed calls from the 5' RACE reads with MiXCR, one row per CDR3 protein. This sample has around 870,000 distinct CDR3 sequences, with under 30% found just once. The chain couples TRBV15 to TRBJ2-3; tentative D call: TRBD2 (5 bases). The origin of this receptor is a woman at least 80 years old in good health. Material for sequencing was blood. The CDR3 protein is CATSRISEVGQDTQYF. CDR3 nucleotide sequence: TGTGCCACCAGCAGGATTAGCGAGGTCGGGCAAGATACGCAGTATTTT.